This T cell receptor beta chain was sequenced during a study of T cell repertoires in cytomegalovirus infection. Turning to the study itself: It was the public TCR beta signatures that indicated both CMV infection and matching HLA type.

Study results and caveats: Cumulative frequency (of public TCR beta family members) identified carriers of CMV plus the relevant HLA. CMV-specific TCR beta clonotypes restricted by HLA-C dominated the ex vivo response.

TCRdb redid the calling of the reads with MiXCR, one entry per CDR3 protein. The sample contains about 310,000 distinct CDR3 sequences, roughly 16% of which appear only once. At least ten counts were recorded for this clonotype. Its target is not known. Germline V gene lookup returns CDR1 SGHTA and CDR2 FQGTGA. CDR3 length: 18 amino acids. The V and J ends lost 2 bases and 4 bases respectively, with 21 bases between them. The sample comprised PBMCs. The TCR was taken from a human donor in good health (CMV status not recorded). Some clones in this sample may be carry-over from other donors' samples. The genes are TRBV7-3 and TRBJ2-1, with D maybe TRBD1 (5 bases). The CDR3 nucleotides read TGTGCCAGCAGCTTATGGCCTAATGGACACGCTAATTACAATGAGCAGTTCTTC. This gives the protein CASSLWPNGHANYNEQFF.